This T cell receptor beta chain was obtained from a study of cytomegalovirus exposure and HLA in healthy donors (dated by TCRdb to 2016 to 2017). General notes on the study: According to an earlier analysis of 550 to 700 of the donors, some 180 million T cells yielded over 90 million unique TCR beta sequences and about 300 Gb of sequence data. Approximately 300 gigabases of sequencing data and around 85 million unique TCR sequences made up an early release that covered approximately 620 HLA-typed donors. Of the roughly 400 genotyped donors, about 80% fell in the genetic ancestry cluster associated with self-reported Caucasian donors. The study aimed to test whether signatures of past pathogen exposure could be identified by cataloging public T cell receptors. The T cell repertoires of 550 to 850 subjects were profiled by immunosequencing and related to cytomegalovirus serostatus. Besides the first cohort of around 670 subjects, a separate validation cohort made up of 90 to 150 different subjects was used. High-throughput TCR immunosequencing, statistical association of individual TCRs with disease status, and machine learning were combined to predict cytomegalovirus infection status. A later analysis re-analyzed previously published TCR beta repertoires from approximately 700 donors and added high-resolution HLA genotyping to study TCR occurrence patterns. The later analysis used no new phenotypic data to find candidate immune exposures, relying instead on TCR beta sequences and their occurrence across donors. An earlier analysis of some 500 of the donors used high-throughput TCR beta sequencing to judge whether each TCR beta V gene segment behaved as functional or pseudogenic. Donor age, sex, ethnicity and CMV serostatus were compiled alongside the repertoire data. A later genetic analysis took genome-wide SNP genotypes for about 55% of the 666 donors and used that subset as a discovery cohort. Every repertoire in the discovery cohort had been generated on one and the same sequencing platform. HLA typing covered class I and class II loci at four-digit resolution. The number of donors typed differed by locus, with roughly 620-630 for A, B, C, DRB1 and DQB1, approximately 500 for DQA1, over 600 for DPA1, and over 400 for DPB1. Four to six DR-DQ haplotypes were handled as single units for association and clustering, since linkage in the cohort was strong. Among 350 to 400 genotyped donors of the cohort, an average of roughly 240,000 unique TCR beta nucleotide sequences were sequenced per donor, about a sixth of them non-productive. What the authors observed across the whole study: In both the original and validation cohorts, the classifier was reported to diagnose cytomegalovirus status with high specificity and sensitivity. Correlated functional status among segregating V segments might be attributable to linkage disequilibrium, but an unknown experimental factor could not be ruled out. This cohort had only TCR beta chains sequenced, and the lack of alpha or paired-chain data limited which features could be detected. An association between a missense DCLRE1C variant and V-gene and J-gene trimming of TCR beta chains was found in a later genetic analysis and replicated in an independent cohort. The study gave a list of 150 to 200 TCR beta chains associated with cytomegalovirus. Most CMV-associated TCR beta chains appeared to be HLA-restricted in a later analysis, and the HLA associations seemed to be driven largely by CMV exposure. In a later analysis, several top co-occurrence clusters were reported to appear linked to parvovirus B19, influenza, CMV and Epstein-Barr virus. Three of the identified cytomegalovirus-associated TCR beta chains were confirmed in vitro to be specific for cytomegalovirus antigens. In a later analysis, the rate of TCR association differed among HLA loci, with DRB1 alleles having the most associated TCRs and HLA-C alleles having the fewest. The earlier analysis of almost 600 of the donors excluded 15 to 20 rarely observed V segments, including chromosome 9 orphons, because counts were too low. A group of highly shared sequence variants was considered likely to be a technical artifact of the sequencing pipeline. Some IMGT-functional V segments, including TRBV6-2 and TRBV6-3, could not be told apart with the 87-base-pair reads, so those segments were excluded. The authors suggested that the approach could potentially be generalized to other disease states and immunological phenotypes. A further reported finding was that TCR beta sequences accurately predicted the HLA-A and HLA-B alleles for most subjects in the first cohort. Broadly in line with IMGT annotations, most TCR beta V segments showed up in productive rearrangements about 87% or about 30% of the time in an earlier analysis of approximately 640 of the donors. Assigning TCR associations to individual alleles was difficult when HLA alleles, especially DR and DQ, strongly co-occurred. A later genetic analysis reported fewer N-insertions in productive TCRs among donors in an Asian-associated ancestry cluster than the roughly 620-donor mean. Because HLA typing was unavailable for some donors at each locus, only the typed subset was used in association tests. In a later analysis, HLA-associated TCR beta chains showed more clonal expansion and lower generation probabilities than non-associated chains that were equally common. Across donors, most TCR sequences were observed very rarely, whereas some public TCRs were present in many individuals. Immune exposure information for the cohort was limited to CMV serostatus. A later analysis associated about 17,000 TCR beta sequences with specific HLA alleles at a false discovery rate of 0.05. Sequencing depth was assumed to be roughly uniform across donors in the presence/absence analyses, though that assumption may not hold.

In total, roughly 670 healthy bone marrow donors made up the cohort. All cohort members were sampled while nominally healthy, although unrecorded immune exposures were likely present. The donor tested CMV seronegative and was one of the 352 seronegative cohort members. A peripheral blood sample was provided by each donor, and peripheral blood mononuclear cells were used for TCR beta sequencing. The Qiagen DNeasy Blood Extraction Kit was used to extract genomic DNA from the blood cell samples. The library was made by the immunoSEQ multiplex PCR assay. For the multiplex PCR, a mixture combining 60 forward primers for TCR Vbeta segments and 13 reverse primers for TCR Jbeta segments was used. Amplification of the CDR3 region of rearranged TCR beta genes was performed with a multiplex PCR assay on genomic DNA. Amplified TCR beta libraries were sequenced as 87-base-pair reads on the Illumina HiSeq System. As for the original processing: In a later analysis, roughly 80 million unique TCR beta chains were counted across the 500 to 850 repertoires, and around 10 million of these chains were shared by at least two donors. To remove PCR and sequencing errors, raw reads were error-corrected and collapsed into unique sequences using a nearest-neighbor algorithm that merged closely related sequences. To assign V, D and J gene segments, CDR3 sequences were aligned to IMGT reference sequences. For a sequence to be retained, a match of at least six nucleotides was required to both a V gene segment and a J gene segment. Rearrangements were called productive when the CDR3 lacked stop codons and stayed in frame with V and J; all others were non-productive. CDR3 was defined according to IMGT convention as the region running from the second conserved V-encoded cysteine to the conserved J-encoded phenylalanine. The earlier analysis of about 560 of the donors excluded any sequence lacking an unambiguous match to a single V gene segment. An earlier analysis of some 610 of the donors called V segments functional above 56.7% productive rearrangements and segregating when the between-donor standard deviation exceeded 5%. To diagnose cytomegalovirus status from the catalog of TCR beta chain sequences, a statistical classification framework was built. V and J gene assignment, in a later analysis, came from comparing TCR nucleotide sequences with IMGT/GENE-DB human TR gene sequences. The TCRdist pipeline was used in a later analysis to assign CDR3 sequences and most-parsimonious VDJ recombination scenarios. In a later analysis, each TCR beta chain was defined by its CDR3 amino acid sequence together with its V-gene family, and reads without a unique V-gene family were excluded. In a later analysis, 500 to 650 highly shared, low-generation-probability nucleotide sequences were removed to address suspected cross-contamination and a sequencing artifact. In a later analysis, a clonal expansion index was calculated for each public chain from normalized within-repertoire ranks of inferred template counts. In a later analysis, generation probabilities were computed using a VDJ recombination model fitted to out-of-frame rearrangements, and the results were checked against IGoR. A later analysis scored TCR-TCR, TCR-HLA and TCR-CMV co-occurrence with hypergeometric tests, applying a repertoire-size bias correction to TCR pairs. In a later analysis, false discovery rates were estimated by permuting HLA or CMV assignments 20 times. In a later analysis, co-occurring TCRs were grouped using DBSCAN, and TCRdist sequence similarity was added for clustering within HLA-allele-positive subsets. Repertoires with fewer than 30,000 or more than 120,000 public chains were left out of co-occurrence clustering, as were about five repertoires with anomalous nucleotide sharing. The table was pulled from immuneACCESS by TCRdb, which kept in-frame rearrangements only. Such tables lose some clones; where checked, under half of the loss comes from unresolved V genes, and the rest has no known cause. The V and J calls and clone size were taken over from that table, and D and trimming were inferred from the DNA. In all, the sample holds 150,000 or so clones, and about 80% of those were seen once. About 15% of the sample is in the top ten clones.

At the junction V is shortened by 4 bases and J by 6 bases; bases outside the gene matches: 21. For CDR1 and CDR2, the germline V gene lists ENHRY and SYGVKD. Reading from cysteine to phenylalanine, the CDR3 counts 19 amino acids. CDR3 DNA is the only sequence kept; it has 57 bases, read in frame from the first base. As regards this clone: This clone's antigen is unknown. The sample holds no much larger clone one base away, and base qualities are not on file.

The sequence was collected from a woman between 35 and 50 years old in good health and CMV-seronegative. Source material: PBMCs. The chain joins TRBV10-3 to TRBJ2-1, with 7 bases matching TRBD2. The CDR3: CAISVPKRSGEGIFNEQFF. The sequenced DNA is TGTGCCATCAGTGTCCCCAAACGATCGGGGGAGGGCATCTTCAATGAGCAGTTCTTC.